Below are 27 T cell receptor beta chains sequenced from a single sample in a study of cytotoxic CD8 clonotypes in ibrutinib-treated CLL. Sequencing used immunoSEQ multiplex PCR; TCRdb keeps in-frame clones, though not all of them. The table lists 75,000 to 90,000 clones, around 78% of them singletons. Material: PBMCs, obtained after 24 months of ibrutinib treatment. These receptors all come from a human donor with chronic lymphocytic leukemia.

This chain links TRBV6-5 with TRBJ2-1, with TRBD1 identical over 9 bases. The CDR3 runs to 15 residues. The V gene end was trimmed by 6 bases and the J gene end by 3 bases; junction bases not matched to a gene: 6. Looked up from germline, CDR1 is MNHEY and CDR2 is SVGAGI. The CDR3 reads CASRADRGNYNEQFF. CDR3 DNA: TGTGCCAGCAGAGCCGACAGGGGGAACTACAATGAGCAGTTCTTC.

This chain uses TRBV6-5 with TRBJ2-7; 8 bases line up with TRBD1. Germline lookup yields CDR1 MNHEY and CDR2 SVGAGI. V trimming: 5 bases; J trimming: 0 bases; junction bases outside the gene matches: 6. This CDR3 spans 15 amino acids. CDR3 DNA: TGTGCCAGCAGTAAGCCGGGACAGGACTCCTACGAGCAGTACTTC. Translating it yields CASSKPGQDSYEQYF.

The genes are TRBV11-2 and TRBJ2-7; a weak D match, TRBD2 (7 bases). The CDR3 runs to 12 residues. V shed 5 bases and J shed 11 bases, with 16 bases lying between them. Looked up from germline, CDR1 is SGHAT and CDR2 is FQNNGV. DNA of the CDR3: TGTGCCAGCAGCCCGGGGGGCAGGCGTGAGTACTTC. It specifies CASSPGGRREYF.

The rearrangement uses TRBV7-8 and TRBJ2-7; 7 nucleotides agree with TRBD2. The J segment lost 4 bases and the V segment lost 2 bases, leaving 11 bases of the junction unmatched. CDR1 is SGHVS and CDR2 is FQNEAQ in the germline V gene. CDR3 length: 16 amino acids. The CDR3 sequence: CASSLKSQRGPYEQYF. CDR3 DNA sequence: TGTGCCAGCAGCTTAAAATCCCAGCGGGGCCCGTACGAGCAGTACTTC. Variable domain in full (rest from reference TRBV7-8 and TRBJ2-7): GAGVSQSPRYKVAKRGQDVALRCDPISGHVSLFWYQQALGQGPEFLTYFQNEAQLDKSGLPSDRFFAERPEGSVSTLKIQRTQQEDSAVYLCASSLKSQRGPYEQYFGPGTRLTVT.

This chain uses TRBV7-3 with TRBJ2-5; no clear D. This CDR3 contains 13 residues. Trimming removed 2 bases at V and 5 bases at J, with 9 bases between. From germline, CDR1 is SGHTA and CDR2 FQGTGA. Written as DNA, the CDR3 is TGTGCCAGCAGCTTAGATTCACGGGAGACCCAGTACTTC. Its translation is CASSLDSRETQYF.

The sample holds a few counts of this clone. The V and J genes are TRBV7-6 and TRBJ2-1; no clear D gene. Germline V CDR1 and CDR2: SGHVS, FNYEAQ. Trimming left V 4 bases short and J 3 bases short, with 10 bases between. This CDR3 has 14 residues. Here the CDR3 DNA reads TGTGCCAGCAGCTCCCCCCCGGGCTACAATGAGCAGTTCTTC. It specifies CASSSPPGYNEQFF.

The chain combines TRBV30 with TRBJ2-5; 7 bases map to TRBD1. V shed 3 bases and J 6 bases; nucleotides not matched to a gene: 10. The CDR3 is made up of 14 amino acids. CDR1 GTSNPN and CDR2 SVGIG come from the germline V gene (reference sequence). The CDR3 protein is CAWRGSTGIKTQYF. As DNA, the CDR3 is TGTGCCTGGAGAGGGTCGACAGGGATTAAGACCCAGTACTTC. The complete variable domain, with remaining parts taken from reference TRBV30 and TRBJ2-5, reads SQTIHQWPATLVQPVGSPLSLECTVEGTSNPNLYWYRQAAGRGLQLLFYSVGIGQISSEVPQNLSASRPQDRQFILSSKKLLLSDSGFYLCAWRGSTGIKTQYFGPGTRLLVL.

The V gene is TRBV4-3, the J gene TRBJ1-4; D remains unclear. Germline assignment: CDR1 LGHNA and CDR2 YSLEER. The length of the CDR3 is 15 residues. The ends were cut back, 0 bases at V and 3 bases at J, with 8 bases in the middle. CDR3 bases: TGCGCCAGCAGCCAAGACCCTGTGTCTAATGAAAAACTGTTTTTT. This gives the protein CASSQDPVSNEKLFF.

The chain recombines TRBV28 with TRBJ2-6, with 9 bases lining up with TRBD1. V gave up 4 bases and J gave up 5 bases; unmatched junction bases: 6. CDR1 MDHEN and CDR2 SYDVKM come from the germline V gene. The CDR3 sequence is 16 residues long. The CDR3 region is CASSSIQGARANVLTF. CDR3 nucleotides: TGTGCCAGCAGTTCGATACAGGGGGCGCGGGCCAACGTCCTGACTTTC.

The chain is built from TRBV13 and TRBJ2-5; possibly TRBD1 or TRBD2 for D (5 bases each). Deletions cut 5 bases from V and 0 bases from J, with 16 bases between. Germline assignment: CDR1 PRHDT and CDR2 FYEKMQ (reference sequence). The length of the CDR3 is 16 residues. In nucleotides, the CDR3 is TGTGCCAGCAGCGGCAGGGTTTTCGGGAACCAAGAGACCCAGTACTTC. Encoded protein: CASSGRVFGNQETQYF.

Many counts were recorded for this clone. The chain recombines TRBV13 with TRBJ2-3, with D unclear. CDR1 PRHDT and CDR2 FYEKMQ come from the germline V gene (reference sequence). The CDR3 spans 14 residues. The V end was cut by 2 bases, the J end by 1 base, with 7 bases between. The CDR3 sequence: CASSLNSGTDTQYF. CDR3 nucleotides: TGTGCCAGCAGCTTAAATAGTGGCACAGATACGCAGTATTTT. Supplemented by reference TRBV13 and TRBJ2-3, the full variable domain reads AAGVIQSPRHLIKEKRETATLKCYPIPRHDTVYWYQQGPGQDPQFLISFYEKMQSDKGSIPDRFSAQQFSDYHSELNMSSLELGDSALYFCASSLNSGTDTQYFGPGTRLTVL.

This chain uses TRBV5-4 with TRBJ2-7, with 7 bases fitting TRBD2. The CDR3 runs to 14 residues. Germline CDR1 reads SGHNT; CDR2 reads YYREEE (reference sequence). The trim removed 4 bases at V and 5 bases at J, leaving 9 bases unmatched. The CDR3 loop is CASSLRAGVDEQYF. CDR3 nucleotides: TGTGCCAGCAGCCTAAGGGCGGGAGTAGACGAGCAGTACTTC.

A few counts support this clone. The V call is TRBV30, the J call TRBJ2-1; no definite D call. Germline V gives CDR1 GTSNPN, CDR2 SVGIG (reference sequence). This CDR3 contains 16 residues. V dropped 1 base and J dropped 4 bases, with 17 bases sitting between them. As DNA, the CDR3 is TGTGCCTGGAGTGACTTAGTCTTTGGAAAATACAATGAGCAGTTCTTC. It specifies CAWSDLVFGKYNEQFF.

The J gene is TRBJ2-1, the V gene TRBV28; weak D call: TRBD2 (6 bases). CDR3 size: 14 residues. Looked up from germline, CDR1 is MDHEN and CDR2 is SYDVKM. The CDR3 nucleotides read TGTGCAACGAGAGCTAGCGAGGTCTACAATGAGCAGTTCTTC. This gives the protein CATRASEVYNEQFF.

This sequence joins TRBV14 and TRBJ2-7; TRBD1 is a possible D gene (6 bases). The CDR3 has 13 amino acids. Germline CDR1 SGHDN, CDR2 FVKESK. V gave up 4 bases and J gave up 3 bases, with 10 bases separating them. The CDR3 DNA follows: TGTGCCAGCAGCCGGGACACCGTCTACGAGCAGTACTTC. As protein: CASSRDTVYEQYF. Together with reference TRBV14 and TRBJ2-7, the CDR3 gives the full variable domain: EAGVTQFPSHSVIEKGQTVTLRCDPISGHDNLYWYRRVMGKEIKFLLHFVKESKQDESGMPNNRFLAERTGGTYSTLKVQPAELEDSGVYFCASSRDTVYEQYFGPGTRLTVT.

This clone was counted between two and nine times. This chain joins TRBV9 and TRBJ2-3; D is unclear. Germline loops: CDR1 SGDLS, CDR2 YYNGEE. This CDR3 is 14 amino acids long. Trimming took 4 bases from V and 1 from J, leaving 10 bases between them. The CDR3 DNA sequence: TGTGCCAGCAGCTTGACATTGGGCACAGATACGCAGTATTTT. As protein: CASSLTLGTDTQYF.

In its sample, this clone was seen a few times. Other DNA sequences within the sample encode an identical CDR3. The chain employs TRBV19 and TRBJ1-5; 9 nucleotides agree with TRBD1. V dropped 6 bases and J dropped 4; count of bases not matched to a gene: 1. Per germline, CDR1 LNHDA and CDR2 SQIVND (reference sequence). The CDR3 contains 13 residues. For the CDR3, the DNA is TGTGCCAGTAGCGGGACAGGGAATCAGCCCCAGCATTTT. This translates into CASSGTGNQPQHF. The entire variable domain, with the rest obtained from reference TRBV19 and TRBJ1-5, is as follows: DGGITQSPKYLFRKEGQNVTLSCEQNLNHDAMYWYRQDPGQGLRLIYYSQIVNDFQKGDIAEGYSVSREKKESFPLTVTSAQKNPTAFYLCASSGTGNQPQHFGDGTRLSIL.

The chain's CDR3 is CASSSPSGPGPDTQYF. For the CDR3, the DNA is TGTGCCAGCAGTTCCCCTAGCGGGCCCGGCCCAGATACGCAGTATTTT. The chain carries TRBV28 and TRBJ2-3; 8 bases match TRBD2. Germline V CDR1 and CDR2: MDHEN, SYDVKM. The CDR3 is 16 amino acids. Trimming at V came to 4 bases and at J to 4 bases, leaving 10 bases not matched to a gene.

This clone has only one observation. This chain links TRBV5-1 with TRBJ1-3, with D possibly being TRBD1 (6 bases). Looked up from germline, CDR1 is SGHRS and CDR2 is YFSETQ. Trimming cost V 1 base and J 1 base, with 12 bases left between them. The CDR3 is made up of 16 amino acids. The DNA of the CDR3 is TGCGCCAGCAGCTTGACCCAAGGACAGTCTGGAAACACCATATATTTT. This encodes CASSLTQGQSGNTIYF. Drawing the rest from reference TRBV5-1 and TRBJ1-3, the complete variable domain is KAGVTQTPRYLIKTRGQQVTLSCSPISGHRSVSWYQQTPGQGLQFLFEYFSETQRNKGNFPGRFSGRQFSNSRSEMNVSTLELGDSALYLCASSLTQGQSGNTIYFGEGSWLTVV.

The chain recombines TRBV18 with TRBJ2-1, with 12 bases lining up with TRBD2. The CDR3 covers 14 residues. The germline V gene has CDR1 KGHSH and CDR2 LQKENI. The V segment lost 5 bases and the J segment 11 bases; nucleotides outside the gene matches: 7. The CDR3 DNA is TGTGCCAGCTCATTCACTAGCGGGAGGCAAAAGCAGTTCTTC. Its translation is CASSFTSGRQKQFF.

The rearrangement uses TRBV18 and TRBJ2-5; D gene unclear. CDR1 and CDR2 from the germline V gene are KGHSH and LQKENI. Trimming removed 3 bases from V and 5 bases from J, with 7 bases in between. The CDR3 runs 12 residues. The CDR3 DNA reads as TGTGCCAGCTCACCCGTCCGTGAGACCCAGTACTTC. It encodes CASSPVRETQYF.

CDR3 DNA: TGTGCCAGCAGCCAAGATGGGTGGGACAGCTATAACTATGGCTACACCTTC. Amino acids: CASSQDGWDSYNYGYTF. V is TRBV4-2 and J is TRBJ1-2, with TRBD1 matching 7 bases. The germline CDR1 and CDR2 sequences are LGHNA and YNFKEQ. V lost 0 bases and J lost 1; bases outside the gene matches: 8. The CDR3 has 17 amino acids.

V usage is TRBV10-3 and J usage is TRBJ2-7; TRBD2 matches 12 bases. V lost 5 bases and J lost 5; bases outside the gene matches: 4. Looked up from germline, CDR1 is ENHRY and CDR2 is SYGVKD. The CDR3 spans 14 residues. CDR3 region: CAISSTSGSHEQYF. Here the CDR3 DNA reads TGTGCCATCAGTTCGACTAGCGGGAGCCACGAGCAGTACTTC.

The chain is built from TRBV11-2 and TRBJ2-7; 15 bases align to TRBD2. The germline V gene has CDR1 SGHAT and CDR2 FQNNGV. CDR3 length: 18 amino acids. The V and J ends lost 3 bases and 3 bases, in that order; junction bases with no gene match: 9. DNA for the CDR3: TGTGCCAGCAGCTTCGGGACTAGCGGGAGGAGAATCGGCTACGAGCAGTACTTC. It translates to CASSFGTSGRRIGYEQYF.

This rearrangement joins TRBV5-1 to TRBJ2-1; D gene ambiguous. Germline V gene data show CDR1 as SGHRS and CDR2 as YFSETQ. The V end was cut by 0 bases, the J end by 9 bases, with 13 bases between. This CDR3 contains 14 residues. CDR3 nucleotide sequence: TGCGCCAGCAGCTTGGACGGCGACGTTTTTGAGCAGTTCTTC. The encoded protein is CASSLDGDVFEQFF.

The chain combines TRBV5-1 with TRBJ1-2; the D gene is possibly TRBD1 (5 bases). V dropped 4 bases and J dropped 0 bases, with 19 bases sitting between them. Germline V lookup: CDR1 SGHRS, CDR2 YFSETQ. The CDR3 contains 17 residues. The CDR3 spells CASSPLGAPDSNYGYTF. CDR3 nucleotides: TGCGCCAGCAGCCCTTTAGGGGCACCTGATTCTAACTATGGCTACACCTTC.

A few counts support this clone. This chain uses TRBV21-1 with TRBJ1-5; the listed D gene, TRBD1, was not tested against the DNA. TRBV21-1 is a listed pseudogene. The CDR3 spans 16 residues. The CDR3 nucleotides read TGTGCCAGCAGCAATGCGGACAGGGGAGGCAATCAGCCCCAGCATTTT. Its translation: CASSNADRGGNQPQHF.